Following are 27 T cell receptor beta chains from one sample sequenced in a study of T cells in Graves' hyperthyroidism and ophthalmopathy. TCR beta CDR3 region amplification was performed from RNA transcripts. A first-round RT-PCR of the TCR CDR3 used the HTBI primer set. In TCRdb, the multiplex PCR reads were re-called with MiXCR into one record per CDR3 protein. The sample consists of fewer than 600,000 distinct CDR3 sequences, 14% of them appearing once. Sequenced: blood. These TCRs come from a woman between 18 and 29 years old with Graves' hyperthyroidism.

This clonotype appeared many times. V is TRBV30 and J is TRBJ2-2; 9 nucleotides agree with TRBD1. This CDR3 has 16 amino acids. After removal of 3 bases from V and 2 bases from J, the junction contained 7 bases not matched to a gene. The V gene's germline CDR1 is GTSNPN and CDR2 SVGIG (reference sequence). CDR3 sequence: CAWRDRDRENTGELFF. In DNA form, the CDR3 reads TGTGCCTGGAGGGACCGGGACAGGGAAAACACCGGGGAGCTGTTTTTT. Using reference TRBV30 and TRBJ2-2 for the parts outside the CDR3, the full variable domain is SQTIHQWPATLVQPVGSPLSLECTVEGTSNPNLYWYRQAAGRGLQLLFYSVGIGQISSEVPQNLSASRPQDRQFILSSKKLLLSDSGFYLCAWRDRDRENTGELFFGEGSRLTVL.

This clonotype was seen repeatedly, ten times or more. The chain employs TRBV10-3 and TRBJ2-7; 11 bases fit TRBD2. The ends lost 2 bases at V and 5 bases at J; junction bases unmatched: 5. The V gene's germline CDR1 is ENHRY and CDR2 SYGVKD. The CDR3 has 15 amino acids. The chain's CDR3 is CAISEGTSGLHEQYV. DNA for the CDR3: TGTGCCATCAGTGAGGGGACTAGCGGTCTACACGAGCAGTACGTC.

This clonotype has a count of ten or more. The chain joins TRBV10-3 to TRBJ2-3; 14 nucleotides align to TRBD2. CDR3 length equals 17 residues. J was trimmed by 4 bases and V by 10 bases; bases with no gene match: 13. CDR1 is ENHRY, CDR2 SYGVKD, per germline. The CDR3 DNA reads TGTGCCACCACCGGGACTAGCGGGAGATATGTCGCAGATACGCAGTATTTT. This translates into CATTGTSGRYVADTQYF.

V gene TRBV5-6 combines with J gene TRBJ2-7; D is possibly TRBD2 (5 bases). The CDR3 length is 15 residues. V shed 4 bases and J shed 0 bases, with 14 bases lying between them. Germline V CDR1 and CDR2: SGHDT, YYEEEE. CDR3 nucleotides: TGTGCCAGCAGCGTGAAGTGGAGGAGCTCCTACGAGCAGTACGTC. Its protein product is CASSVKWRSSYEQYV.

This clonotype turned up a few times. The V gene is TRBV13, the J gene TRBJ1-6; 8 bases are a match to TRBD1. Germline trimming cut 3 bases from V and 3 bases from J; bases unmatched to any gene: 1. This CDR3 region has 15 residues. The V gene's germline CDR1 is PRHDT and CDR2 FYEKMQ (reference sequence). CDR3 nucleotides: TGTGCCAGCAGCTTGGGGACAGGCTATAATTCACCCCTCCACTTT. Translating gives CASSLGTGYNSPLHF.

Only a few counts were recorded for this clonotype. V is TRBV19 and J is TRBJ1-1, with 8 bases aligning to TRBD1. Germline trimming cut 7 bases from V and 4 bases from J; bases unmatched to any gene: 11. CDR1 is LNHDA, CDR2 SQIVND, per germline (reference sequence). The CDR3 is made up of 15 amino acids. Written as DNA, the CDR3 is TGTGCCAGTAATCTTCCCGGACAGGGATCCACTGAAGCTTTCTTT. As protein: CASNLPGQGSTEAFF.

There are a few counts of this clonotype. CDR3 region: CASGPGLLSGANVLTF. In nucleotides, the CDR3 is TGTGCCAGCGGACCGGGACTGCTCTCTGGGGCCAACGTCCTGACTTTC. The chain combines TRBV4-2 with TRBJ2-6; possible D gene TRBD2, 6 bases. V was cut by 8 bases and J by 0 bases, with 14 bases left in between. This CDR3 region has 16 residues. Germline V CDR1 and CDR2: LGHNA, YNFKEQ.

The J gene is TRBJ2-3, the V gene TRBV9, with 10 nucleotides matching TRBD2. Germline V gives CDR1 SGDLS, CDR2 YYNGEE. With V trimmed by 3 bases and J by 4 bases, 2 bases remained unmatched. The CDR3 is made up of 14 amino acids. CDR3 region: CASSDSGRADTQYF. In DNA, the CDR3 is TGTGCCAGCAGCGACAGCGGGAGGGCAGATACGCAGTATTTT.

Many counts were recorded for this clonotype. V is TRBV18 and J is TRBJ1-4; perhaps TRBD1 as D (5 bases). The CDR3 runs to 13 residues. The germline CDR1 and CDR2 sequences are KGHSH and LQKENI. Trimming took off 7 bases at V and 12 bases at J, with 18 bases between the two ends. DNA for the CDR3: TGTGCCAGCTTACTAAGCCGGGACTTGGAACTGTTTTTT. As protein: CASLLSRDLELFF.

The table lists this clonotype with many counts. V usage is TRBV28 and J usage is TRBJ2-7; D is possibly TRBD1 (5 bases). Germline CDR1 MDHEN, CDR2 SYDVKM. Trimming cost V 6 bases and J 5 bases, with 8 bases left between them. This CDR3 has 11 residues. CDR3 loop: CASRWGHEQYV. The CDR3 bases are TGTGCCAGCAGGTGGGGCCACGAGCAGTACGTC.

The chain is built from TRBV20-1 and TRBJ2-7; possibly TRBD1 or TRBD2 for D (5 bases each). There are 12 residues in the CDR3. CDR1 is DFQATT, CDR2 SNEGSKA, per germline (reference sequence). The germline V and J ends were trimmed by 6 bases and 3 bases, with 12 bases remaining between them. The CDR3 DNA follows: TGCAGTGCCTGGGACGGCCGCTACGAGCAGTACGTC. This translates into CSAWDGRYEQYV.

This clonotype showed up just a few times. The chain combines TRBV30 with TRBJ2-1, with TRBD2 matching 7 bases. This CDR3 has 14 amino acids. V was pared by 4 bases and J by 2 bases, with 5 bases of the junction left unmatched. Germline V CDR1 and CDR2: GTSNPN, SVGIG (reference sequence). The CDR3 protein is CAWTSLAAYNEQFF. The DNA of the CDR3 is TGTGCCTGGACAAGTCTAGCGGCCTACAATGAGCAGTTCTTC.

This clonotype was observed many times. The J gene is TRBJ2-5, the V gene TRBV2; D call uncertain. Germline values: CDR1 SNHLY, CDR2 FYNNEI. Trimming removed 9 bases from V and 9 bases from J, with 11 bases in between. This CDR3 comprises 10 residues. The CDR3 DNA sequence: TGTGCCAGTAGCCAATCCCCCCAGTACTTC. Translated, it gives CASSQSPQYF. Drawing the rest from reference TRBV2 and TRBJ2-5, the complete variable domain is EPEVTQTPSHQVTQMGQEVILRCVPISNHLYFYWYRQILGQKVEFLVSFYNNEISEKSEIFDDQFSVERPDGSNFTLKIRSTKLEDSAMYFCASSQSPQYFGPGTRLLVL.

This clonotype came up many times. This chain links TRBV28 with TRBJ2-7; no clear D. The germline gives CDR1 MDHEN, CDR2 SYDVKM. Trimming removed 8 bases from V and 2 bases from J, with 13 bases in between. The CDR3 sequence is 13 residues long. CDR3 amino acids: CASLGLATYEQYF. The CDR3 region has the DNA TGTGCCAGCCTCGGGCTCGCCACCTACGAGCAGTACTTC.

This clonotype was seen at least ten times. V usage is TRBV7-9 and J usage is TRBJ2-7, with a tentative D call TRBD2 (6 bases). Germline-derived CDR1 and CDR2 are SEHNR and FQNEAQ (reference sequence). With 4 bases removed from V and 5 bases from J, the gap between germline ends came to 12 bases. The CDR3 length is 13 residues. CDR3 residues: CASSSGLADEQYF. In DNA form, the CDR3 reads TGTGCCAGCAGCTCGGGACTGGCGGACGAGCAGTACTTC. Looking up the rest from reference TRBV7-9 and TRBJ2-7 gives the full variable domain: DTGVSQNPRHKITKRGQNVTFRCDPISEHNRLYWYRQTLGQGPEFLTYFQNEAQLEKSRLLSDRFSAERPKGSFSTLEIQRTEQGDSAMYLCASSSGLADEQYFGPGTRLTVT.

Turning to this clonotype: This sequence may be a read error, since a much larger clone differs from it by one base. J is TRBJ2-7 and V is TRBV30; either TRBD1 or TRBD2 may supply D (5 bases each). CDR1 and CDR2 (germline): GTSNPN, SVGIG (reference sequence). This CDR3 has 13 amino acids. V was pared by 3 bases and J by 3 bases, with 12 bases between. CDR3 amino acids: CAWSRGRNYEQYF. The DNA of the CDR3 is TGTGCCTGGAGCCGGGGCCGAAACTACGAGCAGTACTTC.

The J gene is TRBJ2-5, the V gene TRBV15; no firm D call. The germline V gene encodes CDR1 LNHNV and CDR2 YYDKDF (reference sequence). The V end was cut by 3 bases, the J end by 3 bases, with 11 bases between. The CDR3 contains 14 residues. CDR3 in DNA: TGTGCCACCAGCAGTGGGCCCCGGGAAGAGACCCAGTACTTC. This sequence encodes CATSSGPREETQYF.

This clonotype showed up just a few times. The CDR3, as DNA: TGTGCCAGCAGTTACTCCCACAGGAATCAGCCCCAGCATTTT. Amino acid sequence: CASSYSHRNQPQHF. The chain couples TRBV6-6 to TRBJ1-5, with D possibly TRBD1 on 5 matching bases. Looked up from germline, CDR1 is MNHNY and CDR2 is SVGAGI (reference sequence). This CDR3 comprises 14 residues. The germline V and J ends were trimmed by 0 bases and 4 bases, with 7 bases remaining between them.

At least ten counts were recorded for this clonotype. The J gene is TRBJ1-4, the V gene TRBV10-2; 11 bases align to TRBD1. Germline-derived CDR1 and CDR2 are WSHSY and SAAADI. The ends lost 7 bases at V and 4 bases at J; junction bases unmatched: 8. CDR3 length: 16 residues. CDR3 protein: CASIPDRGRGNEKLFF. The DNA of the CDR3 is TGCGCCAGCATTCCGGACAGGGGGCGGGGTAATGAAAAACTGTTTTTT.

This clonotype was found many times. The chain recombines TRBV7-8 with TRBJ2-3; TRBD2 agrees at 10 bases. The V segment lost 2 bases and the J segment 4 bases; nucleotides outside the gene matches: 6. The V gene's germline CDR1 is SGHVS and CDR2 FQNEAQ. This CDR3 has 16 amino acids. The CDR3 loop is CASSLPASGSPDTQYF. CDR3 in DNA: TGTGCCAGCAGCTTACCGGCTAGCGGGAGTCCAGATACGCAGTATTTT.

This clonotype was counted at least ten times. The chain has TRBV7-8 and TRBJ2-3; no firm D call. Trimming left V 5 bases short and J 0 bases short, with 9 bases between. This CDR3 region has 14 residues. CDR1 SGHVS and CDR2 FQNEAQ come from the germline V gene. CDR3 region: CASSPLTSTDTQYF. In nucleotides, the CDR3 is TGTGCCAGCAGCCCCTTGACTAGCACAGATACGCAGTATTTT. Drawing the rest from reference TRBV7-8 and TRBJ2-3, the complete variable domain is GAGVSQSPRYKVAKRGQDVALRCDPISGHVSLFWYQQALGQGPEFLTYFQNEAQLDKSGLPSDRFFAERPEGSVSTLKIQRTQQEDSAVYLCASSPLTSTDTQYFGPGTRLTVL.

The rearrangement links TRBV3-1 to TRBJ1-2, with 7 bases lining up with TRBD1. J was trimmed by 6 bases and V by 5 bases; bases with no gene match: 6. The CDR3 runs to 13 residues. The germline V gene has CDR1 LGHDT and CDR2 YNNKEL (reference sequence). CDR3 amino acids: CASSRQGKDGYTF. CDR3 in DNA: TGTGCCAGCAGCAGACAGGGAAAGGATGGCTACACCTTC.

The chain carries TRBV7-9 and TRBJ2-7; D possibly corresponds to TRBD2 (6 bases). This CDR3 has 13 amino acids. The germline gives CDR1 SEHNR, CDR2 FQNEAQ (reference sequence). Between the trimmed V and J ends, which lost 7 bases and 1 base, there was a span of 11 bases. Here the CDR3 reads CASTPGSSYEQYF. Here the CDR3 DNA reads TGTGCCAGCACCCCCGGGAGTTCCTACGAGCAGTACTTC.

This clonotype was seen a few times. The rearrangement joins TRBV5-5 to TRBJ2-3; TRBD1 matches 9 bases. Germline-derived CDR1 and CDR2 are SGHKS and YYEKEE (reference sequence). This CDR3 comprises 14 residues. Trimming took 4 bases from V and 6 from J; bases not matched to a gene: 6. CDR3 loop: CASSPGTGYDTQYF. CDR3 DNA: TGTGCCAGCAGCCCCGGGACAGGGTACGATACGCAGTATTTT.

This clonotype was counted many times. The chain joins TRBV30 to TRBJ1-4, with a tentative D call TRBD1 (5 bases). Trimming removed 4 bases at V and 6 bases at J, with 12 bases between. The CDR3 length is 13 residues. Germline values: CDR1 GTSNPN, CDR2 SVGIG (reference sequence). The CDR3 spells CAWTGRPDEKLFF. The DNA for the CDR3 is TGTGCCTGGACGGGACGGCCTGATGAAAAACTGTTTTTT.

The table lists this clonotype with a few counts. The gene calls are TRBV24-1 and TRBJ2-5; TRBD2 is a possible D gene (5 bases). Germline CDR1 KGHDR, CDR2 SFDVKD. This CDR3 is 13 amino acids long. V gave up 9 bases and J gave up 2 bases, with 12 bases separating them. The CDR3 DNA reads TGTGCCACCGCCGGACTCACGCAAGAGACCCAGTACTTC. Protein product: CATAGLTQETQYF.

This clonotype was detected a few times. This chain uses TRBV19 with TRBJ2-1; possible D gene TRBD1, 6 bases. The CDR3 loop spans 14 amino acids. CDR1 LNHDA and CDR2 SQIVND come from the germline V gene (reference sequence). Deletions cut 5 bases from V and 3 bases from J, with 11 bases between. Written as DNA, the CDR3 is TGTGCCAGTAGTCCTGGACAGCGCTACAATGAGCAGTTCTTC. Its protein is CASSPGQRYNEQFF.